This section outlines one T cell receptor beta chain sequence together with its context. Its specific antigen is unknown. One base away there is no much larger clone; base qualities are not given. The record originates from a study of CD8+ T cells in alopecia areata (dated by TCRdb to the late 2010s). For the study in its entirety: The treated patients, all with moderate-to-severe alopecia areata, were enrolled in an open-label pilot trial of oral tofacitinib given at 5 to 10 mg twice daily. The RNA source kit depended on sample type: the PAXgene miRNA kit for fixed scalp, the miRNeasy kit for PBMCs, and the RNeasy kit for mouse skin. Biopsies were taken from tofacitinib-treated patients at baseline and at 4 and 24 weeks of treatment, and a later scalp biopsy was taken in several of the tofacitinib-treated patients. To study T cell clonal expansion in alopecia areata, the researchers applied high-throughput TCRbeta sequencing to both the C3H/HeJ mouse model and human patients. In humans, TCRbeta sequencing was performed on scalp tissue and on sorted CD4+ and CD8+ peripheral blood T cells from healthy controls and from patients with patchy or totalis/universalis alopecia areata. TCRbeta CDR3 regions were amplified by immunoSEQ multiplex PCR with 35 Vbeta forward and 13 Jbeta reverse primers. Tofacitinib was given for 6 to 18 months, followed by 6 months of follow-up off drug to assess delayed response and recurrence. Scalp clonality was compared across normal scalp (n=4), patchy alopecia areata scalp (n=8), and alopecia totalis/universalis scalp (n=8). Disease severity in treated patients was measured with the SALT score, which quantifies the percentage of affected scalp surface area. Beyond this particular receptor, the publication reports: Because the treated cohort was small and had just a single nonresponder, larger studies are needed to establish links between baseline CD8+ expansion and response. Tofacitinib significantly decreased scalp clonality and the number of expanded CD8+ clones among the top 100 scalp clones. Unlike mouse skin, which is dominated by gammadelta T cells, normal human skin has resident alphabeta T cells that are also sequenced, and this complicates analysis of the scalp TCR repertoire. Higher clonality and more expanded CD8+ clones were observed in lesional scalp than in normal scalp, particularly in alopecia totalis/universalis, a finding suggestive of antigenic drive. TCR sequences shared between patients were less clear than in mice, possibly partly because of HLA diversity in the patient population. During tofacitinib treatment, many expanded lesional clones stuck around in both scalp and blood, and this persistence may partly explain why relapse happens after treatment is stopped.

The CDR3 has 14 amino acids, counting the end cysteine and phenylalanine. The kept DNA is CDR3 alone, 42 bases in frame from the first base. V is pruned by 10 bases and J by 3 bases, leaving 6 bases of the junction without a gene match. The germline V gene encodes CDR1 SGHDT and CDR2 YYEEEE. Library method: the immunoSEQ multiplex PCR assay. To provide template for TCR sequencing, every sample had RNA extracted and reverse transcribed into cDNA. SuperScript III was used to make first-strand cDNA, primed with a 2:1 mix of oligo-dT and random hexamers. A synthetic immune receptor repertoire was used to measure amplification bias, and any remaining bias was corrected computationally. On the authors' methods: Raw reads were preprocessed for error removal, and CDR3 was defined according to IMGT conventions as running from the conserved cysteine to phenylalanine. Clonality was calculated as 1 minus Shannon entropy normalized by log2 of the number of productive unique TCRs. Whether scalp clones were CD4 or CD8 was inferred by matching scalp TCRbeta sequences against CD4 and CD8 repertoires sorted from blood. The clones in this table, taken by TCRdb from immuneACCESS, are in-frame only. Not every clone is retained; where verified, under half of the shortfall comes from an unresolved V gene, and the cause of the rest is unknown. Clone size and the V and J calls come from that table; the DNA yielded D and trimming. Recorded for this sample are 100,000 to 150,000 clones; roughly 58% of them occurred a single time. The ten most abundant clones make up about 31% of the sample.

The time point label here, explained by the study, means: around 28 days on oral tofacitinib. The sample's treatment or condition label, in plain terms: oral pan-JAK inhibitor, 5-10 mg twice daily. Peripheral blood and lesional scalp punch biopsies were obtained from patients with alopecia areata. After PBMCs were isolated by density centrifugation and stained for CD3, CD4 and CD8, a FACSAria was used to sort CD4+ and CD8+ T cells. This material consisted of CD8+ T cells sorted from blood, taken at week 4, from a patient treated with tofacitinib. The rearrangement joined TRBV5-6 to TRBJ1-5, with TRBD1 identical over 11 junction bases. This clonotype was obtained from a human donor with alopecia areata. The DNA sequence is as follows: TGTGCCTCCCAGGGACAGGGGGACAATCAGCCCCAGCATTTT. Its translation is CASQGQGDNQPQHF.